These 32 T cell receptor beta chains were all obtained from the same sample, sequenced in a study of cytomegalovirus exposure and HLA in healthy donors. Use of 60 Vbeta and 13 Jbeta primers characterized the PCR. The data were produced by immunoSEQ multiplex PCR, yet TCRdb's version contains in-frame clones alone and is incomplete. The table has roughly 120,000 clones, less than 70% seen once. Material for sequencing was PBMCs. The source of these receptors is a woman aged 65 to 85 in good health and CMV-seropositive.

This clone was counted between two and nine times. This chain connects TRBV18 to TRBJ1-1; a possible D gene is TRBD1 (5 bases). V lost 5 bases, J lost 0 bases, and 19 bases lay in between. There are 17 residues in the CDR3. The germline CDR1 and CDR2 sequences are KGHSH and LQKENI. The CDR3 loop is CASSSNQPGQLNTEAFF. The DNA of the CDR3 is TGTGCCAGCTCATCGAACCAACCTGGACAACTGAACACTGAAGCTTTCTTT. The whole variable domain, remainder taken from reference TRBV18 and TRBJ1-1, is NAGVMQNPRHLVRRRGQEARLRCSPMKGHSHVYWYRQLPEEGLKFMVYLQKENIIDESGMPKERFSAEFPKEGPSILRIQQVVRGDSAAYFCASSSNQPGQLNTEAFFGQGTRLTVV.

The chain carries TRBV6-5 and TRBJ2-3, with D perhaps matching TRBD2 (7 bases). Trimming removed 2 bases at V and 3 bases at J, with 12 bases between. The CDR3 runs 15 residues. CDR1 is MNHEY, CDR2 SVGAGI, per germline. CDR3 in amino acids: CASSYGGGPTDTQYF. CDR3 nucleotide sequence: TGTGCCAGCAGTTACGGGGGGGGCCCAACAGATACGCAGTATTTT.

This rearrangement joins TRBV7-9 to TRBJ1-1; 10 bases fit TRBD1. V lost 3 bases to trimming and J lost 0 bases; unmatched junction nucleotides: 4. The CDR3 spans 16 residues. The germline CDR1 and CDR2 sequences are SEHNR and FQNEAQ (reference sequence). The CDR3 is CASSFPTGGMNTEAFF. CDR3 sequence (DNA): TGTGCCAGCAGCTTCCCGACAGGGGGCATGAACACTGAAGCTTTCTTT. Variable domain in full (rest from reference TRBV7-9 and TRBJ1-1): DTGVSQNPRHKITKRGQNVTFRCDPISEHNRLYWYRQTLGQGPEFLTYFQNEAQLEKSRLLSDRFSAERPKGSFSTLEIQRTEQGDSAMYLCASSFPTGGMNTEAFFGQGTRLTVV.

This chain joins TRBV11-2 and TRBJ2-7, with 7 positions matching TRBD1. CDR1 is SGHAT and CDR2 is FQNNGV in the germline V gene. After removal of 2 bases from V and 4 bases from J, the junction contained 8 bases not matched to a gene. The CDR3 is 15 amino acids. This chain's CDR3 is CASSLTGTVTYEQYF. CDR3 sequence (DNA): TGTGCCAGCAGCTTAACCGGGACAGTTACTTACGAGCAGTACTTC.

The gene calls are TRBV29-1 and TRBJ2-7; TRBD1 agrees at 9 bases. Germline V gene data show CDR1 as SQVTM and CDR2 as ANQGSEA. V was pared by 7 bases and J by 4 bases, with 8 bases of the junction left unmatched. The CDR3 length is 13 residues. The CDR3 here is CSATGTGMYEQYF. CDR3 coding DNA: TGCAGCGCAACCGGGACAGGGATGTACGAGCAGTACTTC.

This clone was seen only a few times. V usage is TRBV5-1 and J usage is TRBJ2-7; weak D call: TRBD1 (6 bases). The germline V and J ends were trimmed by 4 bases and 3 bases, with 8 bases remaining between them. This CDR3 is 12 amino acids long. Germline CDR1 is SGHRS and CDR2 is YFSETQ. Here the CDR3 DNA reads TGCGCCAGCAGCACGGACAGCTACGAGCAGTACTTC. It codes for CASSTDSYEQYF. Filled out from reference TRBV5-1 and TRBJ2-7, the complete variable domain reads KAGVTQTPRYLIKTRGQQVTLSCSPISGHRSVSWYQQTPGQGLQFLFEYFSETQRNKGNFPGRFSGRQFSNSRSEMNVSTLELGDSALYLCASSTDSYEQYFGPGTRLTVT.

The chain uses TRBV5-6 and TRBJ2-1; 7 positions match TRBD1. The germline V gene has CDR1 SGHDT and CDR2 YYEEEE. Germline trimming cut 4 bases from V and 10 bases from J; bases unmatched to any gene: 11. This CDR3 has 14 amino acids. In DNA form, the CDR3 reads TGTGCCAGCAGCAGAGGGACAGCCCATATGGAGCAGTTCTTC. Its translation: CASSRGTAHMEQFF.

This clone was observed a handful of times. This sequence joins TRBV27 and TRBJ2-2; maybe TRBD2 (5 bases). This CDR3 has 12 amino acids. Germline V gene sequence: CDR1 MNHEY, CDR2 SMNVEV (reference sequence). The V end was cut by 5 bases, the J end by 7 bases, with 8 bases between. The DNA of the CDR3 is TGTGCCAGCAGTACGAGGGTCGGGGAGCTGTTTTTT. It translates to CASSTRVGELFF.

V usage is TRBV7-7 and J usage is TRBJ1-6; D gene unclear. V gave up 5 bases and J gave up 0 bases, with 17 bases separating them. Germline CDR1 SSHAT, CDR2 FNYEAQ (reference sequence). This CDR3 contains 18 residues. CDR3 bases: TGTGCCAGCAGCGTCGGGAGGGAAGTCAGCTCCTATAATTCACCCCTCCACTTT. Translation gives CASSVGREVSSYNSPLHF.

This clone was counted between two and nine times. The CDR3 DNA sequence: TGTGCCAGCAGCTTAAGGACTAGCTACGAGCAGTACTTC. Amino acid sequence: CASSLRTSYEQYF. The chain has TRBV13 and TRBJ2-7; TRBD2 matches at 7 bases. V lost 2 bases to trimming and J lost 3 bases; unmatched junction nucleotides: 1. Germline CDR1 and CDR2: PRHDT and FYEKMQ (reference sequence). The CDR3 has 13 amino acids.

CDR3 residues: CASSKTTGTGAFISDTQYF. The CDR3 DNA sequence: TGTGCCAGCAGCAAGACAACCGGGACAGGGGCTTTCATTTCAGATACGCAGTATTTT. The rearrangement uses TRBV7-6 and TRBJ2-3; 10 nucleotides agree with TRBD1. Germline assignment: CDR1 SGHVS and CDR2 FNYEAQ. The CDR3 runs 19 residues. Trimming cost V 5 bases and J 4 bases; bases outside gene matches: 18.

The J gene is TRBJ1-5, the V gene TRBV5-5, with D uncertain. The CDR3 extends over 14 amino acids. Germline assignment: CDR1 SGHKS and CDR2 YYEKEE (reference sequence). The germline V and J ends were trimmed by 4 bases and 3 bases, with 11 bases remaining between them. The CDR3 DNA follows: TGTGCCAGCAGCACCGCCGGGGTCAATCAGCCCCAGCATTTT. Its protein is CASSTAGVNQPQHF.

V usage is TRBV27 and J usage is TRBJ2-3, with TRBD2 matching over 8 bases. The CDR3 length is 17 residues. Unmatched junction bases numbered 6, after V lost 0 bases and J lost 1 base. The germline V gene encodes CDR1 MNHEY and CDR2 SMNVEV (reference sequence). Here the CDR3 reads CASSLSLAVLGTDTQYF. The CDR3 nucleotides are TGTGCCAGCAGTTTATCACTAGCGGTCCTGGGCACAGATACGCAGTATTTT.

The chain links TRBV4-3 to TRBJ2-1; a possible D gene is TRBD2 (5 bases). The CDR3 has 17 residues. The germline V and J ends were trimmed by 0 bases and 6 bases, with 18 bases remaining between them. Germline CDR1 LGHNA, CDR2 YSLEER. The CDR3 sequence: CASSQDPGTVSSNEQFF. In DNA form, the CDR3 reads TGCGCCAGCAGCCAAGACCCGGGAACGGTCAGCAGCAATGAGCAGTTCTTC.

The chain uses TRBV6-6 and TRBJ1-5; D gene uncertain. The CDR3 contains 14 residues. The germline V and J ends were trimmed by 4 bases and 2 bases, with 9 bases remaining between them. The V gene's germline CDR1 is MNHNY and CDR2 SVGAGI (reference sequence). The CDR3 spells CASSLYVGNQPQHF. Here the CDR3 DNA reads TGTGCCAGCAGTTTATATGTTGGCAATCAGCCCCAGCATTTT.

The V gene is TRBV7-9, the J gene TRBJ2-2, with 9 bases lining up with TRBD2. The CDR3 consists of 17 residues. The J segment lost 0 bases and the V segment lost 2 bases, leaving 4 bases of the junction unmatched. Germline CDR1 and CDR2: SEHNR and FQNEAQ (reference sequence). The CDR3, as DNA: TGTGCCAGCAGCTTACGAGCGGGGGGAGCGAACACCGGGGAGCTGTTTTTT. It translates to CASSLRAGGANTGELFF.

In this sample, this clone turned up a few times. V is TRBV6-6 and J is TRBJ1-1; D ambiguous. V lost 1 base and J lost 4, with 10 bases in between. The CDR3 runs 14 residues. CDR1 is MNHNY and CDR2 is SVGAGI in the germline V gene (reference sequence). CDR3 nucleotides: TGTGCCAGCAGTTACTGGGAGTCGAGCACTGAAGCTTTCTTT. It yields the protein CASSYWESSTEAFF.

The chain combines TRBV28 with TRBJ1-5; no clear D. The CDR3 has 17 amino acids. Trimming pared 3 bases from V and 5 bases from J, leaving 20 bases between. Germline V gene lookup returns CDR1 MDHEN and CDR2 SYDVKM. CDR3 loop: CASSFAPTGWMYQPQHF. For the CDR3, the DNA is TGTGCCAGCAGTTTTGCTCCAACGGGTTGGATGTATCAGCCCCAGCATTTT. Variable domain in full (rest from reference TRBV28 and TRBJ1-5): DVKVTQSSRYLVKRTGEKVFLECVQDMDHENMFWYRQDPGLGLRLIYFSYDVKMKEKGDIPEGYSVSREKKERFSLILESASTNQTSMYLCASSFAPTGWMYQPQHFGDGTRLSIL.

This clone was recorded a few times. The gene calls are TRBV18 and TRBJ1-3, with D unresolved. The V and J ends lost 2 bases and 0 bases respectively, with 17 bases between them. Germline loops: CDR1 KGHSH, CDR2 LQKENI. The CDR3 sequence is 18 residues long. CDR3 loop: CASSPVTAYAGSGNTIYF. The CDR3 nucleotides read TGTGCCAGCTCACCAGTGACCGCCTATGCGGGCTCTGGAAACACCATATATTTT.

The gene calls are TRBV15 and TRBJ1-2, with 7 bases fitting TRBD1. V lost 0 bases to trimming and J lost 4 bases; unmatched junction nucleotides: 2. Germline CDR1 reads LNHNV; CDR2 reads YYDKDF (reference sequence). The length of the CDR3 is 14 residues. This CDR3 reads CATSRETGTYGYTF. CDR3 nucleotides: TGTGCCACCAGCAGAGAGACAGGGACCTATGGCTACACCTTC.

This chain joins TRBV7-9 and TRBJ1-5, with D tentatively TRBD1 (5 bases). CDR1 is SEHNR and CDR2 is FQNEAQ in the germline V gene (reference sequence). Trimming took off 1 base at V and 5 bases at J, with 9 bases between the two ends. This CDR3 contains 14 residues. CDR3 residues: CASSLVGGDQPQHF. In nucleotides, the CDR3 is TGTGCCAGCAGCTTAGTAGGAGGGGATCAGCCCCAGCATTTT.

The J gene is TRBJ1-6, the V gene TRBV7-2; possibly TRBD1 for D (5 bases). The germline gives CDR1 SGHTA, CDR2 FQGNSA. The V and J ends lost 8 bases and 5 bases respectively, with 19 bases between them. This CDR3 spans 16 amino acids. DNA for the CDR3: TGTGCCAGCCGCCCACCGGGGGTAAAGGATAATTCACCCCTCCACTTT. It is translated as CASRPPGVKDNSPLHF.

The chain couples TRBV20-1 to TRBJ1-1; D may be TRBD1 (5 bases). CDR1 and CDR2 from the germline V gene are DFQATT and SNEGSKA (reference sequence). The CDR3 loop spans 11 amino acids. In DNA, the CDR3 is TGCAGCGTACCGCCGGGGGCTGAAGCTTTCTTT. Encoded protein: CSVPPGAEAFF.

The J gene is TRBJ2-5, the V gene TRBV7-6, with D perhaps TRBD1 (6 bases). With 3 bases removed from V and 5 bases from J, the gap between germline ends came to 13 bases. Germline V gene lookup returns CDR1 SGHVS and CDR2 FNYEAQ. This CDR3 spans 14 amino acids. CDR3 DNA sequence: TGTGCCAGCAGCTTGTCAGGGGCGGTGGAGACCCAGTACTTC. Residues: CASSLSGAVETQYF.

The chain carries TRBV5-5 and TRBJ2-2, with D possibly TRBD1 on 5 matching bases. The CDR3 consists of 14 residues. V lost 6 bases, J lost 0 bases, and 9 bases lay in between. Per germline, CDR1 SGHKS and CDR2 YYEKEE (reference sequence). DNA of the CDR3: TGTGCCAGCACCACGGACACGAACACCGGGGAGCTGTTTTTT. This gives the protein CASTTDTNTGELFF.

The J gene is TRBJ1-3, the V gene TRBV6-5; D is perhaps TRBD1 (6 bases). V lost 6 bases and J 0 bases, leaving 12 bases between the germline ends. CDR1 is MNHEY, CDR2 SVGAGI, per germline. This CDR3 comprises 15 residues. This CDR3 is CASSNRALSGNTIYF. In DNA form, the CDR3 reads TGTGCCAGCAGCAACAGGGCCCTCTCTGGAAACACCATATATTTT.

The rearrangement links TRBV5-6 to TRBJ2-5; possibly TRBD2 for D (5 bases). Germline CDR1 reads SGHDT; CDR2 reads YYEEEE. V lost 0 bases and J lost 2, with 14 bases in between. The CDR3 consists of 16 residues. The CDR3 sequence: CASSLGGLAIQETQYF. Written as DNA, the CDR3 is TGTGCCAGCAGCTTGGGAGGTCTAGCTATACAAGAGACCCAGTACTTC.

This rearrangement joins TRBV2 to TRBJ1-6; D is uncertain. This CDR3 comprises 18 residues. Germline CDR1 is SNHLY and CDR2 is FYNNEI. Trimming took off 0 bases at V and 0 bases at J, with 12 bases between the two ends. The CDR3 spells CASSEALQRFSYNSPLHF. CDR3 nucleotide sequence: TGTGCCAGCAGTGAAGCGCTTCAGAGGTTCTCCTATAATTCACCCCTCCACTTT. The whole variable domain, remainder taken from reference TRBV2 and TRBJ1-6, is EPEVTQTPSHQVTQMGQEVILRCVPISNHLYFYWYRQILGQKVEFLVSFYNNEISEKSEIFDDQFSVERPDGSNFTLKIRSTKLEDSAMYFCASSEALQRFSYNSPLHFGNGTRLTVT.

The table lists this clone with a few counts. The V and J genes are TRBV4-1 and TRBJ2-7; tentative D call: TRBD1 (6 bases). CDR3 length: 17 residues. The germline CDR1 and CDR2 sequences are MGHRA and YSYEKL. The V end was cut by 2 bases, the J end by 0 bases, with 17 bases between. CDR3 region: CASSQQYSTGSSYEQYF. The CDR3 DNA is TGCGCCAGCAGCCAACAATACTCGACAGGCAGCTCCTACGAGCAGTACTTC.

This clone was seen only a few times. Here the CDR3 DNA reads TGTGCCAGCAGCACCAGTTGGACAGGGGAAGTGTACTTC. Translating gives CASSTSWTGEVYF. The gene calls are TRBV7-9 and TRBJ2-7; 9 nucleotides line up with TRBD1. The CDR3 has 13 amino acids. J was trimmed by 12 bases and V by 5 bases; bases with no gene match: 11. Germline CDR1 reads SEHNR; CDR2 reads FQNEAQ (reference sequence).

As for this clone: Sequence at one end of the junction differs from germline and may be a read error. The chain joins TRBV7-9 to TRBJ2-2; D might be TRBD1 (6 bases). The germline gives CDR1 SEHNR, CDR2 FQNEAQ (reference sequence). The CDR3 extends over 12 amino acids. Here the CDR3 DNA reads TGTTCCAGCAGGCAGGGGAACCGGGAGCTGTTTTTT. Translation: CSSRQGNRELFF.

This sequence joins TRBV2 and TRBJ2-7; 11 nucleotides match TRBD2. Germline V gene lookup returns CDR1 SNHLY and CDR2 FYNNEI. The junction had 10 bases not matched to a gene; V was cut back by 5 bases and J by 7 bases. CDR3 length equals 15 residues. CDR3 sequence (DNA): TGTGCCAGCAGTTCAGTGACTAGCGGGGTCAGGGAGCAGTACTTC. It encodes CASSSVTSGVREQYF. Full variable domain (remainder filled in from reference TRBV2 and TRBJ2-7): EPEVTQTPSHQVTQMGQEVILRCVPISNHLYFYWYRQILGQKVEFLVSFYNNEISEKSEIFDDQFSVERPDGSNFTLKIRSTKLEDSAMYFCASSSVTSGVREQYFGPGTRLTVT.